A selection of T cell receptor beta chains follows, all from one sample in a study of early T cells in non-severe SARS-CoV-2 infection. In TCRdb, the 5' RACE reads were re-called with MiXCR into one record per CDR3 protein. The sample yields some 45,000 distinct CDR3 sequences, 4% seen once. The sequencing input was whole blood. The receptor source for this set is an adult who was a healthcare worker with PCR-confirmed SARS-CoV-2 infection or an uninfected control (not recorded which). The CDR3 runs from the conserved cysteine through the conserved F or W. D genes are given only for firm matches. Rows give clone size only sometimes, using once, few, many, or a class for an expanded clone.

V: TRBV2; D: .; length: 17; J: TRBJ1-3; size: many; DNA: TGTGCCAGCAAGCGAGGGGGGCAAGGTATCTCTGGAAACACCATATATTTT; CDR3: CASKRGGQGISGNTIYF
V: TRBV5-1; D: .; length: 12; J: TRBJ2-1; size: many; DNA: TGCGCCAGCAGCCCGATGGGGGTCGGGCAGTTCTTC; CDR3: CASSPMGVGQFF
V: TRBV5-4; D: .; length: 14; J: TRBJ1-4; size: many; DNA: TGTGCCAGCAGCTCTCGCGGGGGGGAGGAAAAACTGTTTTTT; CDR3: CASSSRGGEEKLFF
V: TRBV5-1; D: .; length: 12; J: TRBJ1-2; size: few; DNA: TGCGCCAGCAGCCCGGGCAACTATGGCTACACCTTC; CDR3: CASSPGNYGYTF
V: TRBV7-9; D: .; length: 13; J: TRBJ1-2; size: many; DNA: TGTGCCAGCAGCCCGCAGGAGCGAGTTGGCTACACCTTC; CDR3: CASSPQERVGYTF
V: TRBV7-9; D: TRBD2; length: 15; J: TRBJ2-7; size: .; DNA: TGTGCCAGCAGCCCCCTAGCGGGGGGGGCCTACGAGCAGTACTTC; CDR3: CASSPLAGGAYEQYF
V: TRBV12-3/TRBV12-4; D: TRBD2; length: 15; J: TRBJ2-7; size: few; DNA: TGTGCCAGCAGTTTAAAATCGGGGGGGCTAGACGAGCAGTACTTC; CDR3: CASSLKSGGLDEQYF
V: TRBV12-3/TRBV12-4; D: .; length: 15; J: TRBJ2-1; size: .; DNA: TGTGCCAGCAGTTTTTGGACAAGGAGAGTGAATGAGCAGTTCTTC; CDR3: CASSFWTRRVNEQFF
V: TRBV12-3/TRBV12-4; D: .; length: 13; J: TRBJ2-1; size: many; DNA: TGTGCCAGCACCCCCCGAGGGGGGAATGAGCAGTTCTTC; CDR3: CASTPRGGNEQFF
V: TRBV5-1; D: TRBD1; length: 13; J: TRBJ2-5; size: many; DNA: TGCGCCAGCAGCTCCGGGACAGAAGAGACCCAGTACTTC; CDR3: CASSSGTEETQYF
V: TRBV5-1; D: .; length: 15; J: TRBJ2-7; size: .; DNA: TGCGCCAGCAGCTTGGGTCCACCAGCCTCCTACGAGCAGTACTTC; CDR3: CASSLGPPASYEQYF
V: TRBV18; D: .; length: 14; J: TRBJ2-5; size: many; DNA: TGTGCCAGCTCACCACGGGCAGACCAAGAGACCCAGTACTTC; CDR3: CASSPRADQETQYF
V: TRBV5-1; D: TRBD2; length: 16; J: TRBJ2-2; size: many; DNA: TGCGCCAGCAGCTTACAGACTAGCGTGGGCACCGGGGAGCTGTTTTTT; CDR3: CASSLQTSVGTGELFF
V: TRBV6-1; D: .; length: 14; J: TRBJ1-1; size: many; DNA: TGTGCCAGCAGTCTCAGGACAGAACACTCTGAAGCTTTCTTT; CDR3: CASSLRTEHSEAFF
V: TRBV7-2; D: TRBD1; length: 14; J: TRBJ1-1; size: many; DNA: TGTGCCAGCAGACGAGGGGGCGGGTGGACTGAAGCTTTCTTT; CDR3: CASRRGGGWTEAFF
V: TRBV29-1; D: .; length: 16; J: TRBJ2-7; size: many; DNA: TGCAGCGTTGAAATCGCGGCAGGGGGACTCACGGGAGAGCAGTACTTC; CDR3: CSVEIAAGGLTGEQYF
V: TRBV20-1; D: TRBD1; length: 14; J: TRBJ1-6; size: .; DNA: TGCAGTGCTAGTAGGGACAGGGGGAATTCACCCCTCCACTTT; CDR3: CSASRDRGNSPLHF
V: TRBV5-1; D: TRBD1; length: 17; J: TRBJ2-2; size: .; DNA: TGCGCCAGCACCCACGACGTAACAGGGGAGAACACCGGGGAGCTGTTTTTT; CDR3: CASTHDVTGENTGELFF
V: TRBV27; D: .; length: 14; J: TRBJ1-5; size: many; DNA: TGTGCCAGCAGTGGGGGGGCGGTCAATCAGCCCCAGCATTTT; CDR3: CASSGGAVNQPQHF
V: TRBV20-1; D: TRBD2; length: 15; J: TRBJ2-7; size: medium-sized; DNA: TGCAGTGCTTCTCGACTAGCGGGAGACAGTAGCGAGCAGTACTTC; CDR3: CSASRLAGDSSEQYF
V: TRBV15; D: .; length: 18; J: TRBJ2-6; size: many; DNA: TGTGCCACCAGCAGAGCAGAGGAAACAAACTCTGGGGCCAACGTCCTGACTTTC; CDR3: CATSRAEETNSGANVLTF
V: TRBV7-9; D: .; length: 13; J: TRBJ2-5; size: many; DNA: TGTGCCAGCAGCTTAACCGTCCAAGAGACCCAGTACTTC; CDR3: CASSLTVQETQYF
V: TRBV7-3; D: .; length: 15; J: TRBJ2-1; size: many; DNA: TGTGCCAGCAGCTCTCCGATCGGGCAGCACAATGAGCAGTTCTTC; CDR3: CASSSPIGQHNEQFF
V: TRBV29-1; D: .; length: 14; J: TRBJ1-1; size: few; DNA: TGCAGCGTTGAAGAATTAGGGGCGAACACTGAAGCTTTCTTT; CDR3: CSVEELGANTEAFF
V: TRBV20-1; D: .; length: 14; J: TRBJ2-1; size: many; DNA: TGCAGTGCTAGAGTAGGGGGGTCCTACAATGAGCAGTTCTTC; CDR3: CSARVGGSYNEQFF
V: TRBV20-1; D: TRBD1; length: 13; J: TRBJ1-1; size: many; DNA: TGCAGTGCCCCGGGAGGGGGCAGGACTGAAGCTTTCTTT; CDR3: CSAPGGGRTEAFF
V: TRBV3-1; D: .; length: 13; J: TRBJ1-1; size: many; DNA: TGTGCCAGCAGCCAAGTGGTAAGCGCTGAAGCTTTCTTT; CDR3: CASSQVVSAEAFF
V: TRBV27; D: TRBD1; length: 14; J: TRBJ1-1; size: few; DNA: TGTGCCAGCAAGAAGACAGGGGGCGTCACTGAAGCTTTCTTT; CDR3: CASKKTGGVTEAFF
V: TRBV19; D: .; length: 15; J: TRBJ2-7; size: .; DNA: TGTGCCAGTAGTATAGCGGGGAACCCCTCCTACGAGCAGTACTTC; CDR3: CASSIAGNPSYEQYF
V: TRBV11-2; D: .; length: 16; J: TRBJ2-7; size: few; DNA: TGTGCCAGCAGCTCTGGGGGGGGAATCACAGGGAACGAGCAGTACTTC; CDR3: CASSSGGGITGNEQYF
V: TRBV11-2; D: .; length: 16; J: TRBJ2-7; size: many; DNA: TGTGCCAGCAGCGATGGGGCAGACCCATCATCCGGCGAGCAGTACTTC; CDR3: CASSDGADPSSGEQYF
V: TRBV28; D: .; length: 18; J: TRBJ1-6; size: few; DNA: TGTGCCAGCACCCAGCTCGAGGCGGGCCGAATATATAATTCACCCCTCCACTTT; CDR3: CASTQLEAGRIYNSPLHF
V: TRBV11-2; D: .; length: 12; J: TRBJ1-5; size: many; DNA: TGTGCCATCAGATGGGAGGGTCAGCCCCAGCATTTT; CDR3: CAIRWEGQPQHF
V: TRBV19; D: .; length: 18; J: TRBJ2-6; size: .; DNA: TGTGCCAGTAGTACCCCTATTTTAGGAGTCTCTGGGGCCAACGTCCTGACTTTC; CDR3: CASSTPILGVSGANVLTF
V: TRBV21-1; D: .; length: 16; J: TRBJ2-3; size: many; DNA: TGTGCCAGGATGACTAGCGGGAGTCGAACCACAGATACGCAGTATTTT; CDR3: CARMTSGSRTTDTQYF
V: TRBV5-1; D: TRBD2; length: 14; J: TRBJ2-1; size: .; DNA: TGCGCCAGCAGCGCGGGGGGGCTCTACAATGAGCAGTTCTTC; CDR3: CASSAGGLYNEQFF
V: TRBV19; D: .; length: 16; J: TRBJ2-7; size: many; DNA: TGTGCCAGTAGTATAGATTCGGGGAGTAGTACGGACGAGCAGTACTTC; CDR3: CASSIDSGSSTDEQYF
V: TRBV9; D: .; length: 14; J: TRBJ2-3; size: many; DNA: TGTGCCAGCAGCGTTACTACGATCACAGATACGCAGTATTTT; CDR3: CASSVTTITDTQYF
V: TRBV6-6; D: TRBD2; length: 15; J: TRBJ2-5; size: many; DNA: TGTGCCAGCATTTTATCCGGGGGGGCGTACGGGACCCAGTACTTC; CDR3: CASILSGGAYGTQYF
V: TRBV10-1; D: .; length: 17; J: TRBJ1-5; size: many; DNA: TGCGCCAGCAGTGAGCCGCAAACGGGGTATAGCAATCAGCCCCAGCATTTT; CDR3: CASSEPQTGYSNQPQHF
V: TRBV6-5; D: TRBD1; length: 17; J: TRBJ1-2; size: medium-sized; DNA: TGTGCCAGCAGTTACCGTTCCCCGGGACAGGGATCCTATGGCTACACCTTC; CDR3: CASSYRSPGQGSYGYTF
V: TRBV2; D: .; length: 11; J: TRBJ1-2; size: many; DNA: TGTGCCAGCACTCACAGCTATGGCTACACCTTC; CDR3: CASTHSYGYTF
V: TRBV7-3; D: TRBD2; length: 15; J: TRBJ2-5; size: .; DNA: TGTGCCAGCAGCCCTAGCGGGGGGGCCACGGAGACCCAGTACTTC; CDR3: CASSPSGGATETQYF
V: TRBV7-2; D: TRBD2; length: 15; J: TRBJ2-1; size: many; DNA: TGTGCCAGCAGCTTATACCCGGGAGGCTACAATGAGCAGTTCTTC; CDR3: CASSLYPGGYNEQFF
V: TRBV3-1; D: .; length: 15; J: TRBJ2-2; size: many; DNA: TGTGCCAGCAGCATCGAGTCTTCGAACACCGGGGAGCTGTTTTTT; CDR3: CASSIESSNTGELFF
V: TRBV9; D: TRBD1; length: 16; J: TRBJ1-6; size: few; DNA: TGTGCCAGCAGCGTAGGAGGGACAGGGCTAAATTCACCCCTCCACTTT; CDR3: CASSVGGTGLNSPLHF
V: TRBV6-1; D: .; length: 14; J: TRBJ1-5; size: many; DNA: TGTGCCAGCAGTGACGGACAGAGCAATCAGCCCCAGCATTTT; CDR3: CASSDGQSNQPQHF
V: TRBV7-9; D: .; length: 15; J: TRBJ2-1; size: .; DNA: TGTGCCAGCATCCCAGTATATAGCGGTTTGGGTGAGCAGTTCTTC; CDR3: CASIPVYSGLGEQFF
V: TRBV3-1; D: .; length: 15; J: TRBJ2-3; size: many; DNA: TGTGCCAGCAGCCCGAGTGGGCATCCCACAGATACGCAGTATTTT; CDR3: CASSPSGHPTDTQYF
V: TRBV4-1; D: TRBD2; length: 15; J: TRBJ2-7; size: few; DNA: TGCGCCAGCAGCCTAAATCTAGCGGGAACGAGCGAGCAGTACTTC; CDR3: CASSLNLAGTSEQYF
V: TRBV7-9; D: .; length: 16; J: TRBJ2-3; size: many; DNA: TGTGCCAGCAGCTCCGGTTGGCGGGATAATACAGATACGCAGTATTTT; CDR3: CASSSGWRDNTDTQYF
V: TRBV27; D: TRBD1; length: 13; J: TRBJ2-5; size: few; DNA: TGTGCCACCCGGGGACAGGGTGTTGGCTCGGAGTACTTC; CDR3: CATRGQGVGSEYF
V: TRBV18; D: .; length: 13; J: TRBJ1-4; size: many; DNA: TGTGCCAGCTCGCCCCGGACCGATGAAAAACTGTTTTTT; CDR3: CASSPRTDEKLFF
V: TRBV10-1; D: .; length: 12; J: TRBJ2-1; size: few; DNA: TGCGCCAGCAGTGAGTTAGATAACGAGCAGTTCTTC; CDR3: CASSELDNEQFF
V: TRBV29-1; D: .; length: 13; J: TRBJ1-2; size: .; DNA: TGCAGCGTTGAGGGCGGAGCCGCAGGTAGCTACACCTTC; CDR3: CSVEGGAAGSYTF
V: TRBV20-1; D: .; length: 12; J: TRBJ1-5; size: many; DNA: TGCAGTGCTAGAGATGCAGGCCAGCCCCAGCATTTT; CDR3: CSARDAGQPQHF
V: TRBV20-1; D: .; length: 14; J: TRBJ1-5; size: few; DNA: TGCAGTGCTAGGCGACGGAATAGCAATCAGCCCCAGCATTTT; CDR3: CSARRRNSNQPQHF
V: TRBV2; D: .; length: 14; J: TRBJ2-1; size: .; DNA: TGTGCCAGCAGTGAAGGCAAGCATTACAATGAGCAGTTCTTC; CDR3: CASSEGKHYNEQFF
V: TRBV29-1; D: .; length: 15; J: TRBJ2-5; size: many; DNA: TGCAGCGTCACAGGGAGAAGGAGCGTAGGAGAGACCCAGTACTTC; CDR3: CSVTGRRSVGETQYF